This is a list of T cell receptor beta chains from one sample in a study of cytomegalovirus exposure and HLA in healthy donors. Some clones are missing from TCRdb's copy, which holds only in-frame ones; the method was immunoSEQ multiplex PCR. The sample has about 180,000 clones; 72% are singletons. Sequencing input: PBMCs. The receptors were sampled from a human donor in good health. The CDR3 runs from the conserved cysteine through the conserved F or W. A D gene is named only where the DNA matches it firmly. Clone size is not always given. Where it is, it says once, few, many or a class for expanded clones.

>TRBJ2-7|TRBD2|NA|TRBV4-3
CASSRDLAGVLYEQYF
TGCGCCAGCAGCCGGGACCTAGCGGGGGTTCTTTACGAGCAGTACTTC
>TRBJ2-1|NA|NA|TRBV4-1
CASSQDAGLDNEQFF
TGCGCCAGCAGCCAAGATGCGGGACTGGACAATGAGCAGTTCTTC
>TRBJ1-1|NA|once|TRBV5-6
CASSLAAALGNTEAFF
TGTGCCAGCAGCTTGGCAGCAGCCCTAGGGAACACTGAAGCTTTCTTT
>TRBJ1-3|NA|few|TRBV4-1
CASSQHLTGTSSGNTIYF
TGCGCCAGCAGCCAGCACCTGACAGGTACGAGCTCTGGAAACACCATATATTTT
>TRBJ1-3|NA|NA|TRBV2
CASKGDTGNTIYF
TGTGCCAGCAAGGGGGACACTGGAAACACCATATATTTT
>TRBJ1-2|TRBD1|NA|TRBV7-9
CSSSTRETGGADGYTF
TGTTCCAGCAGCACCCGGGAGACAGGGGGCGCGGATGGCTACACCTTC
>TRBJ1-2|TRBD1|NA|TRBV30
CAWTDLTGGQGGYTF
TGTGCCTGGACAGATCTGACAGGGGGGCAGGGTGGCTACACCTTC
>TRBJ2-7|NA|NA|TRBV29-1
CSVGGTSYEQYF
TGCAGCGTTGGGGGCACCTCCTACGAGCAGTACTTC
>TRBJ1-2|NA|NA|TRBV5-6
CASSLVTHYGYTF
TGTGCCAGCAGCTTGGTTACACACTATGGCTACACCTTC
>TRBJ1-5|NA|NA|TRBV9
CASSVEGGRQPQHF
TGTGCCAGCAGCGTAGAAGGAGGGCGGCAGCCCCAGCATTTT
>TRBJ2-1|NA|NA|TRBV12-5
CALIPRGPFF
TGTGCTCTTATACCGCGGGGCCCGTTCTTC
>TRBJ2-5|NA|NA|TRBV30
CAWSPPSGEQYF
TGTGCCTGGAGTCCACCCTCGGGGGAGCAGTACTTC
>TRBJ2-2|TRBD1|NA|TRBV5-4
CASSLDRAYTGELFF
TGTGCCAGCAGCCTGGACAGGGCATACACCGGGGAGCTGTTTTTT
>TRBJ1-6|NA|NA|TRBV5-6
CASSLSVPLGSSYNSPLHF
TGTGCCAGCAGCTTGAGCGTCCCCTTAGGAAGCTCCTATAATTCACCCCTCCACTTT
>TRBJ2-3|NA|NA|TRBV11-2
CASSFAGNTQYF
TGTGCCAGCAGCTTTGCGGGGAATACGCAGTATTTT
>TRBJ2-7|TRBD1|NA|TRBV6-1
CASSEGTEDYEQYF
TGTGCCAGCAGTGAGGGGACAGAGGACTACGAGCAGTACTTC
>TRBJ1-1|NA|many|TRBV6-1
CASSERDGNTEAFF
TGTGCCAGCAGTGAGCGGGACGGGAACACTGAAGCTTTCTTT
>TRBJ2-5|TRBD1|NA|TRBV10-1
CASSEGRRGRGQSTQETQYF
TGCGCCAGCAGTGAAGGGCGCCGGGGCAGGGGGCAATCAACACAAGAGACCCAGTACTTC
>TRBJ2-3|TRBD2|NA|TRBV10-1
CASSDFSRLAGGVGADTQYF
TGCGCCAGCAGTGATTTTTCTAGACTAGCGGGGGGGGTGGGTGCAGATACGCAGTATTTT
>TRBJ1-2|NA|NA|TRBV6-6
CASSRVYGYTF
TGTGCCAGCAGCAGGGTCTATGGCTACACCTTC
>TRBJ2-2|NA|NA|TRBV29-1
CSVGPGLGELFF
TGCAGCGTTGGACCAGGGCTCGGGGAGCTGTTTTTT
>TRBJ1-1|TRBD1|once|TRBV7-8
CASSFIPLPGQGLNTEAFF
TGTGCCAGCAGCTTTATCCCTCTCCCGGGACAGGGTTTGAACACTGAAGCTTTCTTT
>TRBJ2-7|NA|NA|TRBV7-2
CASSYAQGYEQYF
TGTGCCAGCAGCTATGCGCAGGGTTACGAGCAGTACTTC
>TRBJ1-5|NA|NA|TRBV6-5
CASSELTPNQPQHF
TGTGCCAGCAGTGAATTGACACCTAATCAGCCCCAGCATTTT
>TRBJ2-5|TRBD1|few|TRBV7-7
CASSLGGQVFQETQYF
TGTGCTAGCAGCTTAGGGGGACAGGTCTTCCAAGAGACCCAGTACTTC
>TRBJ1-6|TRBD1|few|TRBV30
CAWIRDRVDSPLHF
TGTGCCTGGATTCGGGACAGGGTTGATTCACCCCTCCACTTT